This T cell receptor (beta chain) was captured by sequencing in a study of OX40 agonist ivuxolimab in advanced cancers. Study summary: Dose-escalation patients suffered from hepatocellular carcinoma, melanoma, renal cell or head and neck cancer.

Regarding this clone: Its antigen is not known.

CDR1 is SGHAT and CDR2 is FQNNGV in the germline V gene. The V and J ends lost 3 bases and 3 bases respectively, with 9 bases between them. CDR3 length: 13 residues. Method: immunoSEQ multiplex PCR; TCRdb's copy keeps in-frame clones and lacks some. The sample includes fewer than 45,000 clones, around 89% of them seen just once. Study outcomes and limitations: In the 0.1-3.0 mg/kg groups, partial responders showed among the lowest expansion. Blood T cells, both CD4+ and CD8+, expanded clonally by week 6 at 0.1 to 3.0 mg/kg. Expanded clones were, on average, more numerous among CD8+ T cells than CD4+.

The chain carries TRBV11-2 and TRBJ2-7; a weak D match, TRBD2 (5 bases). The sequence was collected from an adult with an advanced solid tumor such as melanoma, head and neck, liver or kidney cancer. This specimen was CD4+ or CD8+ T cells sorted from blood, taken in a trial of the OX40 agonist ivuxolimab. CDR3 region: CASSLGRSYEQYF. Here the CDR3 DNA reads TGTGCCAGCAGCTTGGGGAGAAGCTACGAGCAGTACTTC. The whole variable domain, remainder taken from reference TRBV11-2 and TRBJ2-7, is EAGVAQSPRYKIIEKRQSVAFWCNPISGHATLYWYQQILGQGPKLLIQFQNNGVVDDSQLPKDRFSAERLKGVDSTLKIQPAKLEDSAVYLCASSLGRSYEQYFGPGTRLTVT.